This T cell receptor (beta chain) was recorded in a study of T-cell reconstitution after alpha-beta-depleted transplantation in children. Germline V CDR1 and CDR2: SGHVS, FNYEAQ. The CDR3 is 15 residues long. V trimming: 4 bases; J trimming: 2 bases; junction bases outside the gene matches: 8. Researchers prepared the TCRbeta library using unique molecular identifiers, the study reports. TCRdb used MiXCR to reprocess the PCR reads, holding one entry per CDR3 protein. This table has some 440,000 distinct CDR3 sequences, about a sixth appearing once. The source is a boy in the first two years of life who had a stem cell transplant for Wiskott-Aldrich syndrome, so the T cells may come from the graft donor. The chain couples TRBV7-6 to TRBJ2-7; 7 nucleotides line up with TRBD1. This sample comprised PBMCs, mostly from graft donor cells, obtained 360 days after TCRalphabeta/CD19-depleted stem cell transplant. The CDR3 DNA follows: TGTGCCAGCAGCTCTAGGACAGGATCACCCTACGAGCAGTACTTC. Translating it yields CASSSRTGSPYEQYF. The whole variable domain, filled in from reference TRBV7-6 and TRBJ2-7, reads GAGVSQSPRYKVTKRGQDVALRCDPISGHVSLYWYRQALGQGPEFLTYFNYEAQQDKSGLPNDRFSAERPEGSISTLTIQRTEQRDSAMYRCASSSRTGSPYEQYFGPGTRLTVT.